These T cell receptor beta chains were read from a single sample in a study of OX40 agonist ivuxolimab in advanced cancers. TCRdb's table, derived via immunoSEQ multiplex PCR, lists solely in-frame clones and lacks some. The data hold about 83,000 clones, with 75% to 95% observed a single time. Sequences were derived from CD4+ or CD8+ T cells sorted from blood, sampled in a trial of the OX40 agonist ivuxolimab. All receptors derive from an adult with an advanced solid tumor such as melanoma, head and neck, liver or kidney cancer. Each CDR3 is given with its conserved first and last residue. The order of the fields is J gene, D gene, clone size, V gene, CDR3 DNA, CDR3 protein. D genes are given only for firm matches. The size entry is marked missing in some rows and otherwise reads once, few, many or a size class.

TRBJ2-3 . . TRBV5-1 TGCGCCAGCAGCGGGGTAACAGCTCCTACCACAGATACGCAGTATTTT CASSGVTAPTTDTQYF
TRBJ1-1 . once TRBV15 TGTGCCACCAGCAGATGGGTTTACACTGAAGCTTTCTTT CATSRWVYTEAFF
TRBJ2-7 TRBD1 . TRBV6-5 TGTGCCAGCAGTTACAGGGACAGGGGCTCCTACGAGCAGTACTTC CASSYRDRGSYEQYF
TRBJ1-5 . . TRBV30 TGTGCCTGGAGTGAAGGGAACAGCAATCAGCCCCAGCATTTT CAWSEGNSNQPQHF
TRBJ2-5 . . TRBV12-5 TGTGCTAGTGGTTTGTTTATAGATCAGGGGGAGACCCAGTACTTC CASGLFIDQGETQYF
TRBJ2-5 . . TRBV5-1 TGCGCCAGCAGCTTACCGGGCCCCACTCAAGAGACCCAGTACTTC CASSLPGPTQETQYF
TRBJ1-2 . few TRBV10-1 TGCGCCAGCAGCCCGGGGACCGACTATGGCTACACCTTC CASSPGTDYGYTF
TRBJ2-2 . . TRBV5-1 TGCGCCAGCAGCGTTGGGGCGGCCCACACCGGGGAGCTGTTTTTT CASSVGAAHTGELFF
TRBJ1-3 . once TRBV4-1 TGCGCCAGCAGCCAAGATAGCCAGGGCCTCTCTGGAAACACCATATATTTT CASSQDSQGLSGNTIYF
TRBJ2-3 TRBD2 once TRBV29-1 TGCAGCGTTGAACTAGCGGGAAACACAGATACGCAGTATTTT CSVELAGNTDTQYF
TRBJ2-7 TRBD1 . TRBV19 TGTGCCAGTAGGCCGGGACAGGCCCCGGGCTACGAGCAGTACTTC CASRPGQAPGYEQYF
TRBJ2-1 . . TRBV1 TGCACCAGCAGCCACCTAGAATTGGGCCGGGGGGGGCCATCCAATGAGCAGTTCTTC CTSSHLELGRGGPSNEQFF
TRBJ1-1 TRBD1 . TRBV15 TGTGCCACCAGCAGCTCTTACCGGGGACAGGGAAGTATGAACACTGAAGCTTTCTTT CATSSSYRGQGSMNTEAFF